This T cell receptor beta chain was recorded in a study of blood T cell repertoires in COVID-19. Looking at the study overall: There were acute and convalescent COVID-19 samples, and they came from the United States, Italy and Spain.

J lost 4 bases, V lost 3 bases, and 4 bases had no gene match. The CDR3 spans 16 residues. Germline CDR1 and CDR2: LNHDA and SQIVND (reference sequence). Clones were read by immunoSEQ multiplex PCR, and TCRdb kept only the in-frame ones, dropping some. Of about 160,000 clones in the sample, roughly 78% were seen once. Those enrolled in Seattle joined during active infection and were followed longitudinally afterward. Sequenced sample: peripheral blood. This TCR was recovered from a woman in her fifties or sixties with COVID-19, enrolled during active disease. This chain uses TRBV19 with TRBJ2-2, with 11 bases aligning to TRBD1. The CDR3 spells CASSMRGTGGTGELFF. CDR3 in DNA: TGTGCCAGTAGTATGAGAGGGACAGGGGGCACCGGGGAGCTGTTTTTT.